The 14 T cell receptor beta chains reported below all come from one sample, sequenced in a study of control samples from healthy donors and cancer patients. TCRdb's copy holds only in-frame clones and misses some; the assay was immunoSEQ multiplex PCR. The sample has more than 140,000 clones, under 95% seen once; the top ten hold about 7.1%. Sequenced: blood. The receptors derive from a man younger than 35 in good health.

This chain connects TRBV6-1 to TRBJ1-2, with a possible D match to TRBD1 (6 bases). This CDR3 is built from 15 residues. The V gene lost 1 base and the J gene lost 8 bases, with 17 bases spanning the gap. Germline loops: CDR1 MNHNS, CDR2 SASEGT. The CDR3 here is CASSEVRGSTGGYTF. The CDR3 DNA is TGTGCCAGCAGTGAAGTCAGGGGAAGTACGGGGGGCTACACCTTC.

The chain recombines TRBV18 with TRBJ2-2; D remains unclear. Trimming took off 4 bases at V and 6 bases at J, with 3 bases between the two ends. CDR1 KGHSH and CDR2 LQKENI come from the germline V gene. The CDR3 extends over 11 amino acids. The CDR3 protein is CASSQPGELFF. The CDR3 DNA reads as TGTGCCAGCTCACAGCCCGGGGAGCTGTTTTTT. Full variable domain (missing parts from reference TRBV18 and TRBJ2-2): NAGVMQNPRHLVRRRGQEARLRCSPMKGHSHVYWYRQLPEEGLKFMVYLQKENIIDESGMPKERFSAEFPKEGPSILRIQQVVRGDSAAYFCASSQPGELFFGEGSRLTVL.

The CDR3 nucleotides read TGTGCCAGCAGTCCCGGCACAGATACGCAGTATTTT. Encoded protein: CASSPGTDTQYF. The J gene is TRBJ2-3, the V gene TRBV2, with D uncertain. This CDR3 comprises 12 residues. Deletions cut 5 bases from V and 1 base from J, with 4 bases between. Germline CDR1 is SNHLY and CDR2 is FYNNEI.

The rearrangement uses TRBV9 and TRBJ2-3; 9 nucleotides line up with TRBD2. In germline, CDR1 is SGDLS, CDR2 YYNGEE. Trimming removed 4 bases from V and 2 bases from J; junction bases left unmatched: 20. This CDR3 is built from 20 residues. CDR3 nucleotide sequence: TGTGCCAGCAGCTCAAGCCATAGCGGGAGCGAGCCCTTTGTCACAGATACGCAGTATTTT. It translates to CASSSSHSGSEPFVTDTQYF. Complete variable domain (other parts from reference TRBV9 and TRBJ2-3): DSGVTQTPKHLITATGQRVTLRCSPRSGDLSVYWYQQSLDQGLQFLIQYYNGEERAKGNILERFSAQQFPDLHSELNLSSLELGDSALYFCASSSSHSGSEPFVTDTQYFGPGTRLTVL.

Here the CDR3 DNA reads TGTGCCAGCACCGAGGAGGGGGACACCTACAATGAGCAGTTCTTC. It codes for CASTEEGDTYNEQFF. This rearrangement joins TRBV2 to TRBJ2-1; either TRBD1 or TRBD2 may supply D (6 bases each). The germline V gene has CDR1 SNHLY and CDR2 FYNNEI. Trimming removed 7 bases at V and 2 bases at J, with 15 bases between. CDR3 length equals 15 residues. The full variable domain, with the rest looked up from reference TRBV2 and TRBJ2-1, is EPEVTQTPSHQVTQMGQEVILRCVPISNHLYFYWYRQILGQKVEFLVSFYNNEISEKSEIFDDQFSVERPDGSNFTLKIRSTKLEDSAMYFCASTEEGDTYNEQFFGPGTRLTVL.

This clone showed up just once. The chain carries TRBV28 and TRBJ2-7, with TRBD1 identical over 10 bases. The V segment lost 0 bases and the J segment 5 bases; nucleotides outside the gene matches: 4. The CDR3 spans 15 residues. Germline V lookup: CDR1 MDHEN, CDR2 SYDVKM. The CDR3 sequence: CASSLWTGGPHEQYF. DNA for the CDR3: TGTGCCAGCAGTTTATGGACAGGGGGCCCCCACGAGCAGTACTTC.

The V and J genes are TRBV5-1 and TRBJ1-6, with D hard to call. The CDR3 totals 16 residues. Germline CDR1 reads SGHRS; CDR2 reads YFSETQ. V gave up 0 bases and J gave up 7 bases, with 14 bases separating them. In DNA, the CDR3 is TGCGCCAGCAGCTTGGAAGGCGGTGGAGGCAATTCACCCCTCCACTTT. Translation gives CASSLEGGGGNSPLHF.

The chain combines TRBV12-3 or TRBV12-4 with TRBJ1-2; no clear D. V dropped 3 bases and J dropped 8 bases, with 10 bases sitting between them. There are 12 residues in the CDR3. CDR3: CASSLAYDGYTF. For the CDR3, the DNA is TGTGCCAGCAGTTTGGCTTACGACGGCTACACCTTC.

The chain has TRBV4-1 and TRBJ2-1; 7 bases line up with TRBD2. Germline assignment: CDR1 MGHRA and CDR2 YSYEKL. After removal of 5 bases from V and 3 bases from J, the junction contained 7 bases not matched to a gene. The CDR3 spans 15 residues. The CDR3 region is CASSSNGGYYNEQFF. CDR3 sequence (DNA): TGCGCCAGCAGCTCCAACGGGGGGTACTACAATGAGCAGTTCTTC.

The chain couples TRBV16 to TRBJ1-2; the D is unclear. CDR1 is KGHSY, CDR2 FQNENV, per germline. V lost 0 bases and J 1 base, leaving 9 bases between the germline ends. The CDR3 length is 15 residues. CDR3 residues: CASSQSPPRNYGYTF. The CDR3 coding sequence is TGTGCCAGCAGCCAATCCCCGCCCCGTAACTATGGCTACACCTTC.

Note on this clone: This CDR3 is missing its conserved last phenylalanine or tryptophan, likely due to a read error. The limits of the CDR3 on the DNA are not certain, so only TCRdb's listed CDR3 is given. This rearrangement joins TRBV19 to TRBJ1-2; TRBD1, the table's D call, was not compared with the DNA. Germline V gene data show CDR1 as LNHDA and CDR2 as SQIVND (reference sequence). The CDR3 region is 8 residues in length, termini included. The chain's CDR3 is CASSTGPL.

This chain links TRBV5-1 with TRBJ1-4, with TRBD1 matching over 12 bases. This CDR3 region has 16 residues. The trim removed 0 bases at V and 7 bases at J, leaving 4 bases unmatched. Per germline, CDR1 SGHRS and CDR2 YFSETQ. CDR3 in amino acids: CASSLVGTGGSEKLFF. CDR3 coding DNA: TGCGCCAGCAGCTTGGTGGGGACAGGGGGCTCTGAAAAACTGTTTTTT.

The chain joins TRBV3-1 (or the pseudogene TRBV3-2) to TRBJ2-7; 10 positions match TRBD1. In germline, CDR1 is LGHDT, CDR2 YNNKEL (reference sequence). J lost 5 bases, V lost 4 bases, and 14 bases had no gene match. The CDR3 has 17 residues. This CDR3 reads CASSLGGAGQGYHEQYF. The CDR3 nucleotides are TGTGCCAGCAGCCTTGGGGGGGCGGGACAGGGGTACCACGAGCAGTACTTC.

There are a few counts of this clone. The rearrangement links TRBV5-4 to TRBJ2-1; 10 bases align to TRBD2. Germline V gene data show CDR1 as SGHNT and CDR2 as YYREEE (reference sequence). The CDR3 extends over 15 amino acids. J lost 5 bases, V lost 1 base, and 3 bases had no gene match. Here the CDR3 reads CASSLSLAGDNEQFF. DNA for the CDR3: TGTGCCAGCAGCTTGAGCCTAGCGGGGGACAATGAGCAGTTCTTC.